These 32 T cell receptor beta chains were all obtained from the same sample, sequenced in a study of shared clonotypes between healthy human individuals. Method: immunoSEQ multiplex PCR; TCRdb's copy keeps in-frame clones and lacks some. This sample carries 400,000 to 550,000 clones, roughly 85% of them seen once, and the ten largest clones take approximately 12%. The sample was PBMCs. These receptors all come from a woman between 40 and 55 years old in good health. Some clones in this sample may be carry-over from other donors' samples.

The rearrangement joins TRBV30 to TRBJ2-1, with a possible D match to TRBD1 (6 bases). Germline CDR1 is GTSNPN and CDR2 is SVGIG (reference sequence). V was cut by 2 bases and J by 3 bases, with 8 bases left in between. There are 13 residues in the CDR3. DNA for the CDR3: TGTGCCTGGAGTAAGGGGGACTACAATGAGCAGTTCTTC. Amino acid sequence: CAWSKGDYNEQFF.

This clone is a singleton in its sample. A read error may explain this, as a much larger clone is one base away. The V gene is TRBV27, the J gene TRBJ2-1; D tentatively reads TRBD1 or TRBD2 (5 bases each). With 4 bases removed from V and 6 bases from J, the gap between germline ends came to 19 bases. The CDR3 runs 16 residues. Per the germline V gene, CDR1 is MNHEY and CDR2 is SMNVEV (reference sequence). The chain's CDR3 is CASSSLSRGSCNEQFF. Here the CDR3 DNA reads TGTGCCAGCAGTTCATTGAGCCGGGGCAGCTGCAATGAGCAGTTCTTC.

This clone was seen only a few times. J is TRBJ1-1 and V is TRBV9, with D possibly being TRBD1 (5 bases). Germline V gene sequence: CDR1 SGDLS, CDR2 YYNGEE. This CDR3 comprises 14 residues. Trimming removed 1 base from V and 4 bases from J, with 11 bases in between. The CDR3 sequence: CASSVQGKATEAFF. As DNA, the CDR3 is TGTGCCAGCAGCGTACAGGGTAAGGCCACTGAAGCTTTCTTT.

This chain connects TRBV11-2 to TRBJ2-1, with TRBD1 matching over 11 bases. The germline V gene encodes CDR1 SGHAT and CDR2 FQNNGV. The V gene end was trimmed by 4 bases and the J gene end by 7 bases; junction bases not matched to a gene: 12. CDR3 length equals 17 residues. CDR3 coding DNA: TGTGCCAGCAGCTCCGAGGGGAGGACAGGGGGCAGGAATGAGCAGTTCTTC. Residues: CASSSEGRTGGRNEQFF.

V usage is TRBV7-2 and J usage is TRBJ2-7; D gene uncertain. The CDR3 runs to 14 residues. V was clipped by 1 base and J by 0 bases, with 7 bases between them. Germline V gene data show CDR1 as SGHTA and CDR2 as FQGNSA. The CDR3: CASSLGRNSYEQYF. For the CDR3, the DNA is TGTGCCAGCAGCTTAGGACGGAACTCCTACGAGCAGTACTTC.

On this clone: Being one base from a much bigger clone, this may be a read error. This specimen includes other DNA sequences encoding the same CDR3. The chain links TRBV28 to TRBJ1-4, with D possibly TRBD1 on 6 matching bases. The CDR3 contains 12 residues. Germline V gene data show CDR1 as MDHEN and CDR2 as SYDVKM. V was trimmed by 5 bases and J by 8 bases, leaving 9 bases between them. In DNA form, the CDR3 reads TGTGCCAGCAGTCCTGACAGGGAAAAACTGTTTTTT. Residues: CASSPDREKLFF.

The CDR3 nucleotides are TGCGCCAGCAGCTTGGTATGGGGCAGGGAAGTGGCTAACTATGGCTACACCTTC. Protein sequence: CASSLVWGREVANYGYTF. The V gene is TRBV5-1, the J gene TRBJ1-2; D is perhaps TRBD1 (5 bases). The germline V and J ends were trimmed by 0 bases and 0 bases, with 18 bases remaining between them. Germline lookup yields CDR1 SGHRS and CDR2 YFSETQ. This CDR3 contains 18 residues. Together with reference TRBV5-1 and TRBJ1-2, the CDR3 gives the full variable domain: KAGVTQTPRYLIKTRGQQVTLSCSPISGHRSVSWYQQTPGQGLQFLFEYFSETQRNKGNFPGRFSGRQFSNSRSEMNVSTLELGDSALYLCASSLVWGREVANYGYTFGSGTRLTVV.

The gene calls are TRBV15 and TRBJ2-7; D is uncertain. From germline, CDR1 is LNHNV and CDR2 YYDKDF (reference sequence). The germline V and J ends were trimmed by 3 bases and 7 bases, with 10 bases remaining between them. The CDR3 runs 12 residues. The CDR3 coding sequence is TGTGCCACCAGCAGGGACGAGGAAGAGCAGTACTTC. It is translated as CATSRDEEEQYF.

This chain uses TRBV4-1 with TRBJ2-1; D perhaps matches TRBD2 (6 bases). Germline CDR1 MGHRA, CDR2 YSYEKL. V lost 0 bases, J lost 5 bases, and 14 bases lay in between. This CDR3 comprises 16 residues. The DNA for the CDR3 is TGCGCCAGCAGCCAAGACGGTAGCGGAGCTCACAATGAGCAGTTCTTC. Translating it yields CASSQDGSGAHNEQFF.

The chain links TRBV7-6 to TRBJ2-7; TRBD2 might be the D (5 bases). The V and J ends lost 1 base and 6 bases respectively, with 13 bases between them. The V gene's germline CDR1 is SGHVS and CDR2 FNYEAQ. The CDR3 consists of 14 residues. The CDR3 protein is CASSLGTLPAEQYF. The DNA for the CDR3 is TGTGCCAGCAGCTTAGGGACTTTACCGGCCGAGCAGTACTTC.

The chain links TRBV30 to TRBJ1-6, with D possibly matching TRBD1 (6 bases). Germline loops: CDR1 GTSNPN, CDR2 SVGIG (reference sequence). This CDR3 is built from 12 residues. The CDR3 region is CAWGLGNSPLHF. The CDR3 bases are TGTGCATGGGGGCTGGGAAATTCACCCCTCCACTTT.

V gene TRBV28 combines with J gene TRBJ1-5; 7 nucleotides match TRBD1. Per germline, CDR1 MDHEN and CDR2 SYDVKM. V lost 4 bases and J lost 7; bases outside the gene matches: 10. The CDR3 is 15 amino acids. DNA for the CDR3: TGTGCCAGCAGTTACCAGACAGGGCCGGAACAGCCCCAGCATTTT. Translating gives CASSYQTGPEQPQHF.

CDR3 amino acids: CAISAGPSEEKLFF. The CDR3 DNA reads TGTGCCATCAGTGCAGGCCCCTCGGAGGAAAAACTGTTTTTT. The chain joins TRBV10-3 to TRBJ1-4; no firm D call. The V end was cut by 4 bases, the J end by 8 bases, with 14 bases between. The CDR3 length is 14 residues. Germline V lookup: CDR1 ENHRY, CDR2 SYGVKD.

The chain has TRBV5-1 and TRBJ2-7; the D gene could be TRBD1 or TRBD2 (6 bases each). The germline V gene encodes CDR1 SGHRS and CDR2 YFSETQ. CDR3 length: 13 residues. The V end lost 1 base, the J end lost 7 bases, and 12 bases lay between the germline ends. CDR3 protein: CASSLTGAREQYF. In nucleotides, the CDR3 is TGCGCCAGCAGCTTGACGGGGGCGCGGGAGCAGTACTTC.

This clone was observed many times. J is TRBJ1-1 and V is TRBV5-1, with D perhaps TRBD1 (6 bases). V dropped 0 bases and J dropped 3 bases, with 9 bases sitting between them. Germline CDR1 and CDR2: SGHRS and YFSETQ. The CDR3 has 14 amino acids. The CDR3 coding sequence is TGCGCCAGCAGCTTGGCGGGGGGCTACACTGAAGCTTTCTTT. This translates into CASSLAGGYTEAFF.

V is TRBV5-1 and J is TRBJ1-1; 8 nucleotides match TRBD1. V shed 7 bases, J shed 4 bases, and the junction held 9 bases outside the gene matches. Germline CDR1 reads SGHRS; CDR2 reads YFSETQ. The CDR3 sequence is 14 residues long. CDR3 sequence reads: CASRLTTGGTEAFF. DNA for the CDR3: TGCGCCAGCCGGCTAACAACAGGGGGCACTGAAGCTTTCTTT.

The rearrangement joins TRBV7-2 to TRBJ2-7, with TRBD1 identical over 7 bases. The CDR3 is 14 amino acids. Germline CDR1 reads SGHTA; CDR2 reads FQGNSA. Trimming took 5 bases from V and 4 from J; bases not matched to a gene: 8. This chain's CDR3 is CASSRTTQGYEQYF. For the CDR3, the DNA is TGTGCCAGCAGCCGAACAACACAGGGGTACGAGCAGTACTTC.

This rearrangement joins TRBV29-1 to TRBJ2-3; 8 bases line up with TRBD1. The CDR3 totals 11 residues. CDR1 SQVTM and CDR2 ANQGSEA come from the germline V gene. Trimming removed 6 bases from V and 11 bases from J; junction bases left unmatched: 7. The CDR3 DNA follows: TGCAGCGTGGACAGGGCGTTTGGGCAGTATTTT. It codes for CSVDRAFGQYF.

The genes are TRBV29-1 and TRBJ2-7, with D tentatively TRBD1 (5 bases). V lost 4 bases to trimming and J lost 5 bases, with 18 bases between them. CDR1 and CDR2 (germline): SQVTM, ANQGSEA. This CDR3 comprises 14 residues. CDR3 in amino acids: CSVVGPNGSDEQYF. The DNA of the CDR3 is TGCAGCGTTGTGGGGCCAAATGGTTCTGACGAGCAGTACTTC.

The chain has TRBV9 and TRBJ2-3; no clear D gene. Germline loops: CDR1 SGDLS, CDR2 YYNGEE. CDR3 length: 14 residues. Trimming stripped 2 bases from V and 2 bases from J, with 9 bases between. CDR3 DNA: TGTGCCAGCAGCGTTGGCGGTTACACAGATACGCAGTATTTT. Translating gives CASSVGGYTDTQYF.

The CDR3 here is CASSEYRGIVGDEQFF. CDR3 nucleotides: TGTGCCAGCAGTGAATATAGGGGAATAGTTGGGGATGAGCAGTTCTTC. The rearrangement joins TRBV25-1 to TRBJ2-1; D is perhaps TRBD1 (5 bases). Germline values: CDR1 MGHDK, CDR2 SYGVNS. Trimming removed 0 bases from V and 8 bases from J, with 17 bases in between. The CDR3 extends over 16 amino acids.

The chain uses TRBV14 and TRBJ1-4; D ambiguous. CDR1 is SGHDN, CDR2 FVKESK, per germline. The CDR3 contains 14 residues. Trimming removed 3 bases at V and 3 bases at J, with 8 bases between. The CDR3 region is CASSHDLANEKLFF. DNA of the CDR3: TGTGCCAGCAGCCACGATCTGGCTAATGAAAAACTGTTTTTT.

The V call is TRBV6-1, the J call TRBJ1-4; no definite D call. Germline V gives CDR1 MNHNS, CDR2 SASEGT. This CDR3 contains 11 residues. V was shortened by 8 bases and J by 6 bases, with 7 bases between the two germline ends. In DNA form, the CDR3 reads TGTGCCAGCGGACCCTATGAAAAACTGTTTTTT. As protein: CASGPYEKLFF.

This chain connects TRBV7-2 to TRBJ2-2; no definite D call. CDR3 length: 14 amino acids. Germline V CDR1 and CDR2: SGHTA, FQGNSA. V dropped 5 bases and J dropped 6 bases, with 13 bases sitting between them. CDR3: CASSPDRNPGELFF. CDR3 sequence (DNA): TGTGCCAGCAGCCCGGACCGGAATCCCGGGGAGCTGTTTTTT. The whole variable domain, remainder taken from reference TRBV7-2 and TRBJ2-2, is GAGVSQSPSNKVTEKGKDVELRCDPISGHTALYWYRQSLGQGLEFLIYFQGNSAPDKSGLPSDRFSAERTGGSVSTLTIQRTQQEDSAVYLCASSPDRNPGELFFGEGSRLTVL.

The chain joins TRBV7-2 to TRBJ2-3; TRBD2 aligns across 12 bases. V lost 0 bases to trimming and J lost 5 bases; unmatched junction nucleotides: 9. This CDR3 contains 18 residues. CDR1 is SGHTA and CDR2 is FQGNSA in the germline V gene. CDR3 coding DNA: TGTGCCAGCAGCTTAGCCCCCCGGGCTAGCGGGGGGGGAGATACGCAGTATTTT. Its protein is CASSLAPRASGGGDTQYF.

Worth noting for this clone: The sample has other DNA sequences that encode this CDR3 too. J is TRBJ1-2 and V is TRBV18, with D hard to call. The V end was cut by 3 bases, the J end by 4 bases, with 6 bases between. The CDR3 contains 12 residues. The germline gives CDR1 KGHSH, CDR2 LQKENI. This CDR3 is CASSPGGYGYTF. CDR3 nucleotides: TGTGCCAGCTCACCGGGAGGCTATGGCTACACCTTC.

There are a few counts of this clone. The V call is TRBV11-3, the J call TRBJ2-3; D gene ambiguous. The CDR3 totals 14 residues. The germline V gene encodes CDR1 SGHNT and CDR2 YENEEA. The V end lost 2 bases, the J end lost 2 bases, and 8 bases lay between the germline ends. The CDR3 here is CASSLRSLTDTQYF. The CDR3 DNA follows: TGTGCCAGCAGCTTAAGGTCCCTCACAGATACGCAGTATTTT.

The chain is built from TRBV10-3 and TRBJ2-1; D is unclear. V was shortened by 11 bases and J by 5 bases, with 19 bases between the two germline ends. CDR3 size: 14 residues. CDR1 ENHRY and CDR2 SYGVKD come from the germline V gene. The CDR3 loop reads CASQKGGRDNEQFF. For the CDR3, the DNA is TGTGCCTCACAAAAAGGTGGCAGAGACAATGAGCAGTTCTTC.

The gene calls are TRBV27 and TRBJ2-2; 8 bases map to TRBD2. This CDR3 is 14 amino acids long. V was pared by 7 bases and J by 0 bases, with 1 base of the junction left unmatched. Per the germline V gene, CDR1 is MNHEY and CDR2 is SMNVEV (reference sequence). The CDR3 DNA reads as TGTGCCAGCACGACTAGCGCGAACACCGGGGAGCTGTTTTTT. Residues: CASTTSANTGELFF.

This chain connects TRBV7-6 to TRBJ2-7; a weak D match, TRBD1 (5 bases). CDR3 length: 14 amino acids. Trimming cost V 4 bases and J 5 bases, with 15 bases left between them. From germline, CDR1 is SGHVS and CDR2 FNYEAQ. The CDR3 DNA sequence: TGTGCCAGCAGCTCTACAGGTATCACCCACGAGCAGTACTTC. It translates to CASSSTGITHEQYF.

CDR3 sequence: CASNRLAGSGEQYF. CDR3 DNA sequence: TGTGCCAGCAATCGACTAGCGGGATCTGGAGAGCAGTACTTC. This rearrangement joins TRBV28 to TRBJ2-7, with TRBD2 matching over 11 bases. With V trimmed by 7 bases and J by 7 bases, 9 bases remained unmatched. This CDR3 spans 14 amino acids. Germline CDR1 reads MDHEN; CDR2 reads SYDVKM.

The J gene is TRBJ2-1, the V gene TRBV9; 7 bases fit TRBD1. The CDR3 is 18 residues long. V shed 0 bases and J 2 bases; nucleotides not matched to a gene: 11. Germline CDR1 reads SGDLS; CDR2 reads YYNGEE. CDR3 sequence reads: CASSVDPLETGPYNEQFF. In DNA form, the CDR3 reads TGTGCCAGCAGCGTAGACCCTCTTGAGACAGGGCCCTACAATGAGCAGTTCTTC.